This T cell receptor beta chain was captured in a study of response to subunit inactivated influenza vaccine. This clonotype was detected ten times or more. Its antigen remains unknown. One entry per CDR3 protein results from TCRdb running MiXCR on the RT-PCR reads. There are 400,000 to 650,000 distinct CDR3 sequences in the sample; approximately 7.3% occur only once, and about an eighth lies in the top ten. Germline values: CDR1 MDHEN, CDR2 SYDVKM. The germline V and J ends were trimmed by 7 bases and 6 bases, with 10 bases remaining between them. This CDR3 comprises 12 residues. Notes on the study in general: Each seasonal influenza vaccination, the authors suggested, recruits few new T cells.

The TCR originated in a man between 50 and 75 years old who received an inactivated influenza vaccine. Sequenced material: PBMCs from blood, taken 23 to 25 months after vaccination. The rearrangement links TRBV28 to TRBJ1-5; D unresolved. The CDR3 DNA reads as TGTGCCAGCATTATGTCAGGTCAGCCCCAGCATTTT. Amino acid sequence: CASIMSGQPQHF.